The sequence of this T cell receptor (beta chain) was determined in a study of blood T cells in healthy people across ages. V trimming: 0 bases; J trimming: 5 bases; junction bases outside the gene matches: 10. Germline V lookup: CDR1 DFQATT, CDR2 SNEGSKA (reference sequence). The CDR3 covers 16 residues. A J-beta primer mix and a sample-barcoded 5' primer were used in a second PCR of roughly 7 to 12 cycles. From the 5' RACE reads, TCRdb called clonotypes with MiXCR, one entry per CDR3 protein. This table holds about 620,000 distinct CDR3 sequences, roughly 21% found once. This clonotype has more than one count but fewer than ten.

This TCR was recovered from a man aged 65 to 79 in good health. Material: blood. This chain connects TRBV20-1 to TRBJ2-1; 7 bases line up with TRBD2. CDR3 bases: TGCAGTGCTAGAGATAGTCGCACTAGCGTCCACAATGAGCAGTTCTTC. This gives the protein CSARDSRTSVHNEQFF.